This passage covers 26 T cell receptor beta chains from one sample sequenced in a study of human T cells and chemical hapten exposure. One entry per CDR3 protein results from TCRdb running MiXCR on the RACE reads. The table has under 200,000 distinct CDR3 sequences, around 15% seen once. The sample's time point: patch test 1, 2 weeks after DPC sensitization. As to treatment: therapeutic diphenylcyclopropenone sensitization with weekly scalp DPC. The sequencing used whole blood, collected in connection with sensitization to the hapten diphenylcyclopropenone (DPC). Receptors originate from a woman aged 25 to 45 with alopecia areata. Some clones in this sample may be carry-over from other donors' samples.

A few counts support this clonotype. CDR3 in amino acids: CSARQGATSPLHF. Here the CDR3 DNA reads TGCAGTGCCAGACAGGGGGCAACTTCACCCCTCCACTTT. The chain uses TRBV20-1 and TRBJ1-6; TRBD1 aligns across 10 bases. Losses at the gene ends were 6 bases for V and 9 bases for J; bases not matched to a gene: 5. The CDR3 has 13 residues. Germline CDR1 and CDR2: DFQATT and SNEGSKA (reference sequence).

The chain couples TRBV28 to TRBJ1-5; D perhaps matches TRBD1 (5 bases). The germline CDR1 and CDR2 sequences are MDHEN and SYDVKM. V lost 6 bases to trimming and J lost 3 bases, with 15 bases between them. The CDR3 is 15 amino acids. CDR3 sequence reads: CASRGLDIFNQPQHF. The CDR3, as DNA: TGTGCCAGCAGGGGGTTGGACATCTTCAATCAGCCCCAGCATTTT.

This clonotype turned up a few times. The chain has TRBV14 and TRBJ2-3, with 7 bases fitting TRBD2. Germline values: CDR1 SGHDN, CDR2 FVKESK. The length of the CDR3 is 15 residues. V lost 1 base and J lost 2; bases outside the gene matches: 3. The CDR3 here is CASSQAAGTTDTQYF. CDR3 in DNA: TGTGCCAGCAGCCAAGCAGCGGGAACCACAGATACGCAGTATTTT.

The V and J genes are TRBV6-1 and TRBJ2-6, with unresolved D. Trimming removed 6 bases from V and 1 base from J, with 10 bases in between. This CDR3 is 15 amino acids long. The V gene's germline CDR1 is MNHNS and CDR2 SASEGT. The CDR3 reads CASRQTSSGANVLTF. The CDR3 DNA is TGTGCCAGCAGGCAGACGTCGTCTGGGGCCAACGTCCTGACTTTC.

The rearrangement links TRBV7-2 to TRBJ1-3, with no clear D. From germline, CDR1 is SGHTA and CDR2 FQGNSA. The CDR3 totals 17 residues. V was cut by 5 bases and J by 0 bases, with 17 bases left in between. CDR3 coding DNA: TGTGCCAGCAGCCCCCAAGCCACGCCTCTCTCTGGAAACACCATATATTTT. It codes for CASSPQATPLSGNTIYF.

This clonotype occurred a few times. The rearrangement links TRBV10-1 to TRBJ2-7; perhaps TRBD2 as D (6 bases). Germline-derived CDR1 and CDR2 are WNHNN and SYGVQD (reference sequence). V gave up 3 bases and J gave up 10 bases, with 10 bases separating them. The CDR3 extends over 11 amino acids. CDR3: CASSEGGAQYF. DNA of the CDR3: TGCGCCAGCAGTGAAGGAGGGGCTCAGTACTTC.

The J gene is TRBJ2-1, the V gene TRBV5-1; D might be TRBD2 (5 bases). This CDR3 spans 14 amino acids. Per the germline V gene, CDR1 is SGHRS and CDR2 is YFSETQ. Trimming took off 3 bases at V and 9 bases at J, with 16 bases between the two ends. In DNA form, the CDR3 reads TGCGCCAGCAGCTCCCCGAGGGATAGCAGTGAGCAGTTCTTC. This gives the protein CASSSPRDSSEQFF.

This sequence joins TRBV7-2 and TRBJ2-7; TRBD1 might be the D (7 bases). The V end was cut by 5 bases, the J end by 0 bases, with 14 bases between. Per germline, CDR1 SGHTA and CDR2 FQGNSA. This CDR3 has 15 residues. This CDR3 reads CASSQGGVSSYEQYF. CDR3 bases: TGTGCCAGCAGCCAGGGGGGTGTTAGCTCCTACGAGCAGTACTTC.

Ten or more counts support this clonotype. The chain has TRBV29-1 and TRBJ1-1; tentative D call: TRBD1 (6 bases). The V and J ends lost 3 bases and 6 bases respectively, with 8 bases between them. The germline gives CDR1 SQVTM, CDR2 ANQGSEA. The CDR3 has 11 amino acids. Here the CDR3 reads CSVEDSSEAFF. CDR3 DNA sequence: TGCAGCGTTGAGGACAGTTCTGAAGCTTTCTTT.

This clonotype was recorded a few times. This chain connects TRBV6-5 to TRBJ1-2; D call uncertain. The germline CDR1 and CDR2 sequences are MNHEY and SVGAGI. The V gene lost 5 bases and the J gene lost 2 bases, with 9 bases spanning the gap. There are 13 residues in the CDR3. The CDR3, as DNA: TGTGCCAGCAGTCGGGTCTTCAACTATGGCTACACCTTC. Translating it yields CASSRVFNYGYTF.

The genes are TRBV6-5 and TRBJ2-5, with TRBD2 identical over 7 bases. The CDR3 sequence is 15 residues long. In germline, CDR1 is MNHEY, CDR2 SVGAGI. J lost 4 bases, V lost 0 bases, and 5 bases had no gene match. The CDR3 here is CASSYSVASGETQYF. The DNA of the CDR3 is TGTGCCAGCAGTTACTCGGTCGCTAGCGGAGAGACCCAGTACTTC.

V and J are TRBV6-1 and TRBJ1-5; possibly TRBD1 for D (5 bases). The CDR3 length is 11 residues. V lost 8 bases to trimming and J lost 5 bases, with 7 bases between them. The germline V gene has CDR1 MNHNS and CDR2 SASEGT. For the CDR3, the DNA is TGTGCCAGCGAAGGGGATCAGCCCCAGCATTTT. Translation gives CASEGDQPQHF.

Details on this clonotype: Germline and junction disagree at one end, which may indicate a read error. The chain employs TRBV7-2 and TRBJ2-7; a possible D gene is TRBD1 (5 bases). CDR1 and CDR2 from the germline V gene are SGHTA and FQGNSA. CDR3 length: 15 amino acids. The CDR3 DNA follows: TGTGGCAGCAGCCCAGGGCCAGTAAAGACCTACGAGCAGTACTTC. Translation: CGSSPGPVKTYEQYF.

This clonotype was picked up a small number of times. CDR3 loop: CASRLTGGSVNSPLHF. CDR3 DNA: TGTGCCAGCAGACTCACCGGGGGGTCGGTGAATTCACCCCTCCACTTT. The chain carries TRBV7-8 and TRBJ1-6, with D perhaps TRBD1 (5 bases). V lost 6 bases to trimming and J lost 7 bases, with 19 bases between them. CDR3 length: 16 residues. CDR1 SGHVS and CDR2 FQNEAQ come from the germline V gene.

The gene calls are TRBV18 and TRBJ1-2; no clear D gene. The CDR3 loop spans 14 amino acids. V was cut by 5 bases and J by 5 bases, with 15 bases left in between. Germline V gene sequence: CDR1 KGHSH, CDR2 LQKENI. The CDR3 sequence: CASSTTDLGYGYTF. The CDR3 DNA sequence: TGTGCCAGCTCAACAACAGATCTGGGATATGGCTACACCTTC.

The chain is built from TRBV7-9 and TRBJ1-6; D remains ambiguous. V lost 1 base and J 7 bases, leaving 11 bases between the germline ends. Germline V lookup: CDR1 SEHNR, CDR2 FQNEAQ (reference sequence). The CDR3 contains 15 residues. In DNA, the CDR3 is TGTGCCAGCAGCTTAGTCGGAGGCACAAATTCACCCCTCCACTTT. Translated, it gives CASSLVGGTNSPLHF.

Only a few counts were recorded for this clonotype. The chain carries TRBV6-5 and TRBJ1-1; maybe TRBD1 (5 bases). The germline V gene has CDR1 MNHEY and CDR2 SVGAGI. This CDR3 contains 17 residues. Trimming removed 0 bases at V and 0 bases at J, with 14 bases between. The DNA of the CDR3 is TGTGCCAGCAGTTACTCGACGACGGGGGATTTGAACACTGAAGCTTTCTTT. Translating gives CASSYSTTGDLNTEAFF.

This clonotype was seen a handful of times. The CDR3 region is CASSYVRTGKDEKLFF. CDR3 bases: TGTGCCAGCAGCTATGTCCGGACAGGGAAAGATGAAAAACTGTTTTTT. The rearrangement joins TRBV6-2 or TRBV6-3 to TRBJ1-4; 8 bases agree with TRBD1. V lost 6 bases to trimming and J lost 6 bases; unmatched junction nucleotides: 12. CDR1 and CDR2 (germline): MNHEY, SVGEGT. The CDR3 runs 16 residues.

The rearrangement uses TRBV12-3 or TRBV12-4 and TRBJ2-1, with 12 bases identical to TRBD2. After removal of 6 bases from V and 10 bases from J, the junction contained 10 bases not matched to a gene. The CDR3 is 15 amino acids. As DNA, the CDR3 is TGTGCCAGCAGCCCGACTAGCGGGGGAGTCCCGGAGCAGTTCTTC. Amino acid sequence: CASSPTSGGVPEQFF.

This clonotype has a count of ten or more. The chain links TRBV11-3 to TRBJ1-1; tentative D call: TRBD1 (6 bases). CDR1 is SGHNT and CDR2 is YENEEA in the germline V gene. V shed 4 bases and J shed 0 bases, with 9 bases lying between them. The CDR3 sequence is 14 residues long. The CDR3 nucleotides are TGTGCCAGCAGCTGGGACAATATGAACACTGAAGCTTTCTTT. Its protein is CASSWDNMNTEAFF.

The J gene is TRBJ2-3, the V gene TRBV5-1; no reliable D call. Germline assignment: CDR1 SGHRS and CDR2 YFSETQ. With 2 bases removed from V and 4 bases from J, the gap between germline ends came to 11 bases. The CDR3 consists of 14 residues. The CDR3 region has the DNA TGCGCCAGCAGCTTTACGTCCGTTTCAGATACGCAGTATTTT. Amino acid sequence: CASSFTSVSDTQYF.

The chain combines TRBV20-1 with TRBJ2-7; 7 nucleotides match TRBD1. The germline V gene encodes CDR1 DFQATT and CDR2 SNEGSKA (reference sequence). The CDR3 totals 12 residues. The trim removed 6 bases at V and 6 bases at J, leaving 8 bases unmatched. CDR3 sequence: CSATRQGLEQYF. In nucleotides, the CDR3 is TGCAGTGCAACACGACAGGGCCTCGAGCAGTACTTC.

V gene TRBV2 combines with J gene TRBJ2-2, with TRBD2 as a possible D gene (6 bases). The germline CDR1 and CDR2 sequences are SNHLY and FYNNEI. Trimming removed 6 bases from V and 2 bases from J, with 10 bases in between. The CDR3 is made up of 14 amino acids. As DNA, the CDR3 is TGTGCCAGCAGATTAGCGGAAAACACCGGGGAGCTGTTTTTT. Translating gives CASRLAENTGELFF.

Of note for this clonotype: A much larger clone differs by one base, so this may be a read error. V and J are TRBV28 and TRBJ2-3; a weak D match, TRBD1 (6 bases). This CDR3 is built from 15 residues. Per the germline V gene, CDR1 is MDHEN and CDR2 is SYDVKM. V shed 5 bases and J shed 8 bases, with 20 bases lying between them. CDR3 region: CASSPQGRPIVTQYF. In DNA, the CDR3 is TGTGCCAGCAGTCCACAGGGCCGCCCGATTGTTACGCAGTATTTT.

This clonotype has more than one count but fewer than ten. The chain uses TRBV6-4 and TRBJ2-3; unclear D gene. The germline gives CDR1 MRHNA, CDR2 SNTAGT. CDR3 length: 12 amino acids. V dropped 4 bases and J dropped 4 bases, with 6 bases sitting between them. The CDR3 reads CASSGRSDTQYF. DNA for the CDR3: TGTGCCAGCAGTGGTAGGTCAGATACGCAGTATTTT.

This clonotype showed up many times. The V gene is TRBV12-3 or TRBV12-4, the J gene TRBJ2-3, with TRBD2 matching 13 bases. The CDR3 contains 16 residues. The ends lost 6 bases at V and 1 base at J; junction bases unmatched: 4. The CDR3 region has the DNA TGTGCCAGCAGCTTTGGACTAGCGGGGGGCACAGATACGCAGTATTTT. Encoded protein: CASSFGLAGGTDTQYF.